The rows below give T cell receptor beta chains drawn from one sample of a study of control samples from healthy donors and cancer patients. Produced via immunoSEQ multiplex PCR; TCRdb's table is partial and in-frame only. This table holds 45,000 to 55,000 clones, over 90% found once. The sample consisted of PBMCs. These receptors came from a woman between 45 and 60 years old with head and neck cancer. CDR3s include the opening cysteine and the closing phenylalanine or tryptophan. A D gene is named only where the DNA matches it firmly. The size entry is marked missing in some rows and otherwise reads once, few, many or a size class.

d_call	v_call	j_call	clone_size	cdr3_aa	cdr3_nt
.	TRBV11-2	TRBJ1-2	.	CASRQGGAYGYTF	TGTGCCAGCAGACAGGGAGGTGCCTATGGCTACACCTTC
.	TRBV24-1	TRBJ2-3	.	CATSDLSGDVDTQYF	TGTGCCACCAGTGATTTGTCGGGGGACGTGGATACGCAGTATTTT
.	TRBV7-3	TRBJ1-1	.	CASSLTLQGIIRNTEAFF	TGTGCCAGCAGCTTAACGTTGCAGGGTATTATACGGAACACTGAAGCTTTCTTT
.	TRBV5-8	TRBJ1-5	.	CASSFHNQPQHF	TGTGCCAGCAGCTTCCATAATCAGCCCCAGCATTTT
.	TRBV9	TRBJ2-4	few	CASSVGGAKNIQYF	TGTGCCAGCAGCGTAGGGGGGGCCAAAAACATTCAGTACTTC
.	TRBV28	TRBJ2-3	once	CASSSAGTLTDTQYF	TGTGCCAGCAGTTCCGCCGGGACTCTCACAGATACGCAGTATTTT
TRBD2	TRBV5-1	TRBJ2-5	.	CASSLWTSGSQETQYF	TGCGCCAGCAGCTTGTGGACTAGCGGGAGCCAAGAGACCCAGTACTTC
.	TRBV5-4	TRBJ2-7	.	CASSRGSSYEQYF	TGTGCCAGCAGCCGGGGGAGCTCCTACGAGCAGTACTTC
.	TRBV6-6	TRBJ1-2	once	CASTRALANYGYTF	TGTGCCAGCACCCGGGCCTTAGCTAACTATGGCTACACCTTC
.	TRBV7-2	TRBJ1-2	few	CASSPRGEGYGYTF	TGTGCCAGCAGCCCCCGGGGGGAAGGATATGGCTACACCTTC
.	TRBV27	TRBJ1-1	.	CASSFIMNTEAFF	TGTGCCAGCAGTTTTATCATGAACACTGAAGCTTTCTTT
TRBD2	TRBV5-1	TRBJ2-7	.	CASSLQAGGAYEQYF	TGCGCCAGCAGCTTACAAGCGGGAGGCGCCTACGAGCAGTACTTC
.	TRBV6-5	TRBJ1-5	.	CASSYNSDSNQPQHF	TGTGCCAGCAGTTATAACAGTGATAGCAATCAGCCCCAGCATTTT
.	TRBV7-2	TRBJ2-7	.	CASSLGTSSEEQYF	TGTGCCAGCAGCTTAGGAACCTCATCAGAAGAGCAGTACTTC
.	TRBV7-2	TRBJ1-1	.	CASSSLSENTEAFF	TGTGCCAGCAGCTCACTTTCAGAGAACACTGAAGCTTTCTTT
.	TRBV29-1	TRBJ2-5	.	CSVEEGEETQYF	TGCAGCGTTGAAGAAGGGGAAGAGACCCAGTACTTC
.	TRBV24-1	TRBJ2-5	.	CATPEETQYF	TGTGCCACCCCGGAAGAGACCCAGTACTTC
TRBD2	TRBV28	TRBJ2-1	.	CASSLSGRAYNEQFF	TGTGCCAGCAGTTTAAGCGGGAGGGCCTACAATGAGCAGTTCTTC
.	TRBV28	TRBJ2-7	.	CASSFPSPLRPSYEQYF	TGTGCCAGCAGTTTTCCGTCCCCCCTGAGGCCCTCCTACGAGCAGTACTTC
.	TRBV29-1	TRBJ2-3	once	CSVAFRGISTDTQYF	TGCAGCGTTGCTTTCCGGGGGATAAGCACAGATACGCAGTATTTT
.	TRBV20-1	TRBJ2-4	once	CSARTGNIQYF	TGCAGTGCTAGAACTGGGAACATTCAGTACTTC
.	TRBV9	TRBJ1-6	few	CASSAETSPLHF	TGTGCCAGCAGCGCAGAGACATCACCCCTCCACTTT
TRBD1	TRBV7-2	TRBJ1-3	once	CASSADRGTGNTIYF	TGTGCCAGCAGCGCGGACAGGGGCACGGGAAACACCATATATTTT
.	TRBV27	TRBJ1-2	.	CASSPRHVSDDYGYTF	TGTGCCAGCAGTCCACGACATGTCAGCGACGACTATGGCTACACCTTC
TRBD1	TRBV7-2	TRBJ2-1	.	CASSPQWTGWAYNEQFF	TGTGCCAGCAGCCCCCAATGGACAGGGTGGGCCTACAATGAGCAGTTCTTC
TRBD1	TRBV5-5	TRBJ1-1	.	CASSLAPTGVDTEAFF	TGTGCCAGCAGCTTGGCCCCAACAGGGGTAGACACTGAAGCTTTCTTT
TRBD1	TRBV24-1	TRBJ2-3	.	CATSDPTGSGDTQYF	TGTGCCACCAGTGACCCGACAGGGTCGGGAGATACGCAGTATTTT
.	TRBV28	TRBJ1-5	.	CASRRGGSSNQPQHF	TGTGCCAGCAGAAGAGGGGGTTCAAGCAATCAGCCCCAGCATTTT
.	TRBV18	TRBJ1-3	.	CASSPPTVLGNTIYF	TGTGCCAGCTCACCACCGACAGTCCTCGGAAACACCATATATTTT